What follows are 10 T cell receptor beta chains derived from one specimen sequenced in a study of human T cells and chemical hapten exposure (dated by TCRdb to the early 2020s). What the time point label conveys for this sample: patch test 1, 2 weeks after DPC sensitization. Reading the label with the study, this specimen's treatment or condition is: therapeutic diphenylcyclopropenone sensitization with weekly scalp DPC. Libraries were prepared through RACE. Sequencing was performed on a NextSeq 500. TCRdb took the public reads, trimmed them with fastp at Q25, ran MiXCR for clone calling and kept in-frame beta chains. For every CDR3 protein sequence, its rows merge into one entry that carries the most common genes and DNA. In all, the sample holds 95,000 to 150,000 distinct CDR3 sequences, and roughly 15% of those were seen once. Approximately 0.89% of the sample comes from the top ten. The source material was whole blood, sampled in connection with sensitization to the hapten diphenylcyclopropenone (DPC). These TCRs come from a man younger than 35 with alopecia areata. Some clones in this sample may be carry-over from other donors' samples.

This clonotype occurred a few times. In DNA, the CDR3 is TGTGCCAGCAGAGGTTCAATTTCGGACGGCTACACCTTC. This sequence encodes CASRGSISDGYTF. The chain joins TRBV2 to TRBJ1-2; D gene ambiguous. This CDR3 has 13 residues. Germline CDR1 reads SNHLY; CDR2 reads FYNNEI. V was cut by 6 bases and J by 8 bases, with 16 bases left in between. The full variable domain, in which reference TRBV2 and TRBJ1-2 provide the parts outside the CDR3, is EPEVTQTPSHQVTQMGQEVILRCVPISNHLYFYWYRQILGQKVEFLVSFYNNEISEKSEIFDDQFSVERPDGSNFTLKIRSTKLEDSAMYFCASRGSISDGYTFGSGTRLTVV.

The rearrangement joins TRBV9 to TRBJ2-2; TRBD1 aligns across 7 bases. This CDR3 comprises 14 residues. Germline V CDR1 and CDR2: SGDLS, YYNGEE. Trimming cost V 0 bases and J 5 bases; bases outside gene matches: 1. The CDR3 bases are TGTGCCAGCAGCGTAGGGGACAGAACCGGGGAGCTGTTTTTT. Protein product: CASSVGDRTGELFF. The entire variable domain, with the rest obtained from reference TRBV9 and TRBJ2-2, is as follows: DSGVTQTPKHLITATGQRVTLRCSPRSGDLSVYWYQQSLDQGLQFLIQYYNGEERAKGNILERFSAQQFPDLHSELNLSSLELGDSALYFCASSVGDRTGELFFGEGSRLTVL.

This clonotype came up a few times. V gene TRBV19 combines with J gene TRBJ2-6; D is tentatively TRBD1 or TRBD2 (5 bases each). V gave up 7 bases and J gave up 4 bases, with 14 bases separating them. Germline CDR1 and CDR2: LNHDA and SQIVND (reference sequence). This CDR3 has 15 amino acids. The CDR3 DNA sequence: TGTGCCAGTATTAGGTCAGGGACCGGGGCCAACGTCCTGACTTTC. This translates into CASIRSGTGANVLTF. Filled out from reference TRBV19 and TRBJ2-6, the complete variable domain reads DGGITQSPKYLFRKEGQNVTLSCEQNLNHDAMYWYRQDPGQGLRLIYYSQIVNDFQKGDIAEGYSVSREKKESFPLTVTSAQKNPTAFYLCASIRSGTGANVLTFGAGSRLTVL.

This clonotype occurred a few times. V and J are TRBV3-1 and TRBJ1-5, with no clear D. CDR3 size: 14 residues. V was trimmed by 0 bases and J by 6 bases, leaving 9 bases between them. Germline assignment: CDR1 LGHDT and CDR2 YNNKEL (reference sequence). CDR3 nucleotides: TGTGCCAGCAGCCAAGATTGGGGAGGTCAGCCCCAGCATTTT. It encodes CASSQDWGGQPQHF.

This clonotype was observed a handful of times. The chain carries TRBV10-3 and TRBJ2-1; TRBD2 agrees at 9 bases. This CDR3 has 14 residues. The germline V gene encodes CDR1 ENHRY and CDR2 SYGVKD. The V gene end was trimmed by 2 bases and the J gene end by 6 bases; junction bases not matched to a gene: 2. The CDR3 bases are TGTGCCATCAGTGAGGCGGGGGGGCCCAATGAGCAGTTCTTC. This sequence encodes CAISEAGGPNEQFF.

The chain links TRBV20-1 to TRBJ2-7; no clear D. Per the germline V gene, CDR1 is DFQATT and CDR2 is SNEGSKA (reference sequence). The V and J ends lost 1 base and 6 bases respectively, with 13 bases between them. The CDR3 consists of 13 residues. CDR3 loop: CSARVPESGEQYF. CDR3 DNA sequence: TGCAGTGCTAGAGTCCCAGAGTCGGGCGAGCAGTACTTC.

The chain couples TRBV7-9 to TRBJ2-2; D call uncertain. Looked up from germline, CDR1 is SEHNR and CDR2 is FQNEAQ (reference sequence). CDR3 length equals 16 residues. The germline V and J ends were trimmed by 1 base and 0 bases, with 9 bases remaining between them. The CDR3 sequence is CASSLGGGTNTGELFF. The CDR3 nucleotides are TGTGCCAGCAGCTTAGGAGGCGGAACGAACACCGGGGAGCTGTTTTTT.

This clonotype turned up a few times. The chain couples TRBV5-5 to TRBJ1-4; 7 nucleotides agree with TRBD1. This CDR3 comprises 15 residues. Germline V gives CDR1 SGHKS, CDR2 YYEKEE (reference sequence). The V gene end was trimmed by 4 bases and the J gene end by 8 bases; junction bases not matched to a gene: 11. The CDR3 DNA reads TGTGCCAGCAGCCCTGAACAGGGGTCGTGGGAAAAACTGTTTTTT. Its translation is CASSPEQGSWEKLFF.

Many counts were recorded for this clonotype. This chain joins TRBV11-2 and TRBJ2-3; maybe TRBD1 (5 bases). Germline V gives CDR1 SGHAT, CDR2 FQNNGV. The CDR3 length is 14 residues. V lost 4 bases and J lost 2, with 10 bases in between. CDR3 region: CASSSRDITDTQYF. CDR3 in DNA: TGTGCCAGCAGCTCCAGGGATATCACAGATACGCAGTATTTT. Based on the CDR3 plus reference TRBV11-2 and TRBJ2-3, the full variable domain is EAGVAQSPRYKIIEKRQSVAFWCNPISGHATLYWYQQILGQGPKLLIQFQNNGVVDDSQLPKDRFSAERLKGVDSTLKIQPAKLEDSAVYLCASSSRDITDTQYFGPGTRLTVL.

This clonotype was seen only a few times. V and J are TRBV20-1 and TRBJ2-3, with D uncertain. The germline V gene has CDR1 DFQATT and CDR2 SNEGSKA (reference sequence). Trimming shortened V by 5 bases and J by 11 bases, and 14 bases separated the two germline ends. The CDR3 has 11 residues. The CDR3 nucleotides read TGCAGTGCTTCTCTGCAAGTTGTGCAGTATTTT. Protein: CSASLQVVQYF.